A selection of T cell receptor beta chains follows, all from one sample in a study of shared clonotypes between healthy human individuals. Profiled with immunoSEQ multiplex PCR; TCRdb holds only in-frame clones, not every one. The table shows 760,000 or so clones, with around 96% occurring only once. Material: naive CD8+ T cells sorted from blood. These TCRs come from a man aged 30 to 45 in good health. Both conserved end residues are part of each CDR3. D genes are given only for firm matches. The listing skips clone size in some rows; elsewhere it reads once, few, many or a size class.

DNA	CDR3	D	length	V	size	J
TGTGCCAGCAGCTTATTCCCGAGGACTAGCGAATACGAGCAGTACTTC	CASSLFPRTSEYEQYF	TRBD2	16	TRBV7-9	NA	TRBJ2-7
TGTGCCAGCAGTTTACCGGGACTAGCGGAAGATACGCAGTATTTT	CASSLPGLAEDTQYF	TRBD2	15	TRBV5-4	NA	TRBJ2-3
TGTGCCAGCAGCCTGGGGGCGAGCACTGAAGCTTTCTTT	CASSLGASTEAFF	NA	13	TRBV9	NA	TRBJ1-1
TGCGCCAGCAGCCAAAAAGAGGGCTCCTACAATGAGCAGTTCTTC	CASSQKEGSYNEQFF	NA	15	TRBV5-1	NA	TRBJ2-1
TGTGCCAGCAGCTCCTCACAGGCGACTCTCTCTGGAAACACCATATATTTT	CASSSSQATLSGNTIYF	NA	17	TRBV7-2	once	TRBJ1-3
TGCGCCAGCAGCTTTGTAGGCGGGAGGTCAGAGACCCAGTACTTC	CASSFVGGRSETQYF	TRBD2	15	TRBV5-1	NA	TRBJ2-5
TGTGCCAGCAGCTCCCCTGGACTAGCGCGGGGTGAGCAGTTCTTC	CASSSPGLARGEQFF	TRBD2	15	TRBV7-9	NA	TRBJ2-1
TGTGCCAGCAAGGGGCACGAGCAGTACTTC	CASKGHEQYF	NA	10	TRBV25-1	NA	TRBJ2-7
TGTGCCAGCAGGGTGGACACAGTCCAAGAGACCCAGTACTTC	CASRVDTVQETQYF	NA	14	TRBV28	NA	TRBJ2-5
TGTGCCAGCAGCCTTACCGGGGGAGTAGGTAATGAGCAGTTCTTC	CASSLTGGVGNEQFF	NA	15	TRBV11-3	NA	TRBJ2-1
TGTGCCAGCAGTTGGACCCCGAACACCGGGGAGCTGTTTTTT	CASSWTPNTGELFF	NA	14	TRBV27	NA	TRBJ2-2
TGTGCCAGCAGTCCGGGTGGCTCCTACAATGAGCAGTTCTTC	CASSPGGSYNEQFF	NA	14	TRBV27	NA	TRBJ2-1
TGTGCCAGCAGCTTAGGCCAGGGGGCCTATCAGCCCCAGCATTTT	CASSLGQGAYQPQHF	TRBD1	15	TRBV7-6	NA	TRBJ1-5
TGCGCCAGCAGTGATTTAGAGGAAGGGGTAAGCAAGGCTTTCTTT	CASSDLEEGVSKAFF	NA	15	TRBV10-2	NA	TRBJ1-1
TGCAGCGTTGAACTGGGTCAGACTAGCGGGAGCGGAGTCGGGGGGAGCTCCTACGAGCAGTACTTC	CSVELGQTSGSGVGGSSYEQYF	TRBD2	22	TRBV29-1	NA	TRBJ2-7
TGTGCCAGCAGTCCCGGGGGGCAACTCTACGAGCAGTACTTC	CASSPGGQLYEQYF	NA	14	TRBV28	once	TRBJ2-7
TGTGCCAGCAGTGAGATACAGAGCTCTGGGGCCAACGTCCTGACTTTC	CASSEIQSSGANVLTF	NA	16	TRBV25-1	NA	TRBJ2-6
TGTGCCAGCAGAAAAGGGGCCGGGACAACCTACAATGAGCAGTTCTTC	CASRKGAGTTYNEQFF	NA	16	TRBV11-2	few	TRBJ2-1
TGTGCCAGCAGCAGGACTAGCGGGAGGAATGAGCAGTTCTTC	CASSRTSGRNEQFF	TRBD2	14	TRBV7-2	NA	TRBJ2-1
TGTGCCAGCAGTTACCGAGAGGAGACTGAAGCTTTCTTT	CASSYREETEAFF	NA	13	TRBV6-5	NA	TRBJ1-1
TGTGCCTCGGGAGGGAGCCGCAACCAGCCCCAGCATTTT	CASGGSRNQPQHF	NA	13	TRBV6-6	NA	TRBJ1-5
TGTGCCAGCTGGGGCCCCCCGAATGGGGAGGCCTTCTATGGCTACACCTTC	CASWGPPNGEAFYGYTF	NA	17	TRBV27	once	TRBJ1-2
TGCGCCAGCAGCCAAGATACGGGGAGCGCCTGGGCACCCGGGGAGCTGTTTTTT	CASSQDTGSAWAPGELFF	NA	18	TRBV4-3	NA	TRBJ2-2
TGTGCCAGCAGCCGGAGGACTAGCGGACTAAACACAGATACGCAGTATTTT	CASSRRTSGLNTDTQYF	TRBD2	17	TRBV14	once	TRBJ2-3
TGCAGCGTTGAAGACACCCAAACATACGAGCAGTACTTC	CSVEDTQTYEQYF	NA	13	TRBV29-1	NA	TRBJ2-7